The source of this T cell receptor beta chain is a study of cytomegalovirus exposure and HLA in healthy donors. PCR employed 60 Vbeta and 13 Jbeta primers. TCRdb's copy holds only in-frame clones and misses some; the assay was immunoSEQ multiplex PCR. In the table there are 95,000 to 150,000 clones, about four fifths of which are singletons. The CDR3 length is 14 residues. Trimming shortened V by 8 bases and J by 1 base, and 12 bases separated the two germline ends. Germline CDR1 reads SNHLY; CDR2 reads FYNNEI. The V gene is TRBV2, the J gene TRBJ2-4, with a possible D match to TRBD2 (5 bases). This TCR derives from a man in his forties in good health and CMV-seronegative. The source material was PBMCs. This chain's CDR3 is CASSEGFAKNIQYF. Here the CDR3 DNA reads TGTGCCAGCTCCGAGGGTTTTGCCAAAAACATTCAGTACTTC.